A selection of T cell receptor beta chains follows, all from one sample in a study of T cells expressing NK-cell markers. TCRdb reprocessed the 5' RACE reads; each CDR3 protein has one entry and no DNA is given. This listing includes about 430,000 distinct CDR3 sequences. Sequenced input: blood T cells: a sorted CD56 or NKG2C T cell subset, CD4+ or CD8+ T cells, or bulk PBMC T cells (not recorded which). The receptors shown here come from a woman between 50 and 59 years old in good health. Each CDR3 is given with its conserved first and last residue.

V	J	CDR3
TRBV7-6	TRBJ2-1	CASSSRRGLAGVNEQFF
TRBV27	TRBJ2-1	CASETSGRNEQFF
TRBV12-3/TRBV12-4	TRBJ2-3	CASSSLAGGSDTQYF
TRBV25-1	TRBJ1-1	CASRQGDTEAFF
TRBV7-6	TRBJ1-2	CASSLGQPTNYGYTF
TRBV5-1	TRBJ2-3	CASSLRAGARADTQYF
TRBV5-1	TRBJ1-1	CASSFGGWRQAGEQAFF
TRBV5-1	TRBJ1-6	CASSFGNNSPLHF
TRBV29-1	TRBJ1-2	CSVARSRGAYGYTF
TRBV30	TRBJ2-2	CAWSVTRVQAGELFF
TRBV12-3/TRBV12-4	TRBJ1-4	CASSLGDAEKLFF
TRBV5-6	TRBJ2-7	CASSLDRSYEQYF
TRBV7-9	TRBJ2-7	CASSLAAVGLAGVYEQYF